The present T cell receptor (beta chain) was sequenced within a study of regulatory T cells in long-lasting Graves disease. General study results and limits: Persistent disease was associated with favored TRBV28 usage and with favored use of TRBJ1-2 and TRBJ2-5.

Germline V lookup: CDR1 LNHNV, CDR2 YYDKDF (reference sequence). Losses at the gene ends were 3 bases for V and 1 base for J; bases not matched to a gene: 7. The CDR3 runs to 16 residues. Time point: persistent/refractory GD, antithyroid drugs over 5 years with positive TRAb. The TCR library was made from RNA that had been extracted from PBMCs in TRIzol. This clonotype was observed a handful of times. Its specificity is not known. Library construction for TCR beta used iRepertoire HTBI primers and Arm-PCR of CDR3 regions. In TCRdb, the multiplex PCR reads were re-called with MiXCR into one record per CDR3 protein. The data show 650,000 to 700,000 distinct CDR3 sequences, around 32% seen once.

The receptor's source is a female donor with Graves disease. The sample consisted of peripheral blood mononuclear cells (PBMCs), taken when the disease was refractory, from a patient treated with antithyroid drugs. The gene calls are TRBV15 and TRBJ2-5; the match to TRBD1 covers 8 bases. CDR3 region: CATSSGQGFLQETQYF. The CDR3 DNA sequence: TGTGCCACCAGCAGCGGACAGGGTTTTCTCCAAGAGACCCAGTACTTC.